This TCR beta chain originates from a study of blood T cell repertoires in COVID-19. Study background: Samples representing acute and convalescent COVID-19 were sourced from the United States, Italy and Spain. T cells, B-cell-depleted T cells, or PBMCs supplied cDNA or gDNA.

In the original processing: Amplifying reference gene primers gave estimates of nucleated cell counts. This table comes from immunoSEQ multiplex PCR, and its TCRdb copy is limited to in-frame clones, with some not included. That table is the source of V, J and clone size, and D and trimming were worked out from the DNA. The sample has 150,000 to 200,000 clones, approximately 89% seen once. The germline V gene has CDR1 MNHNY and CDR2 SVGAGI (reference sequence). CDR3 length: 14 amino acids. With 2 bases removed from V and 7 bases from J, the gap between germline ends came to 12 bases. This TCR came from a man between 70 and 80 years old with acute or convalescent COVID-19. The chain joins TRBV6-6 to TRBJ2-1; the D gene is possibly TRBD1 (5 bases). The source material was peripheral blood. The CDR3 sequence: CASSYGQGRNEQFF. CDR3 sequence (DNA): TGTGCCAGCAGTTACGGGCAGGGAAGGAATGAGCAGTTCTTC.